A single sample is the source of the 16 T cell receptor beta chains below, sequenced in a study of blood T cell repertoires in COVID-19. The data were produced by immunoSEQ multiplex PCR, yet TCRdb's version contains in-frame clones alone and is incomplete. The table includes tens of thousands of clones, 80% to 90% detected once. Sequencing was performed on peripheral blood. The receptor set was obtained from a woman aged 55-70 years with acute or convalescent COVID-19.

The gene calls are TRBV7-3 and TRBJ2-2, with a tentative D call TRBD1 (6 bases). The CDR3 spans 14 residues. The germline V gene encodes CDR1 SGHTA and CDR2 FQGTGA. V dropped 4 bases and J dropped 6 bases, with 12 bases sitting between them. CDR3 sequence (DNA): TGTGCCAGCAGCTCTACAGGGAGTTCCGGGGAGCTGTTTTTT. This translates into CASSSTGSSGELFF.

CDR3 bases: TGTGCCAGCAGTCCTAGCGGGGGAAGCTCCTACAATGAGCAGTTCTTC. Protein sequence: CASSPSGGSSYNEQFF. This rearrangement joins TRBV6-4 to TRBJ2-1, with TRBD2 matching 10 bases. The CDR3 consists of 16 residues. Germline CDR1 is MRHNA and CDR2 is SNTAGT. Trimming removed 5 bases from V and 0 bases from J; junction bases left unmatched: 4.

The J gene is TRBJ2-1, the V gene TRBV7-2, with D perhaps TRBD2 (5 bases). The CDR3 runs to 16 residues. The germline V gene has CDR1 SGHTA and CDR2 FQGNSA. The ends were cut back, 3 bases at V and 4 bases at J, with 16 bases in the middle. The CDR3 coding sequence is TGTGCCAGCAGCTTGCCTCAAGGAGGTTCGTACAATGAGCAGTTCTTC. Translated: CASSLPQGGSYNEQFF. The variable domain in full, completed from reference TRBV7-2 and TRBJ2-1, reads GAGVSQSPSNKVTEKGKDVELRCDPISGHTALYWYRQSLGQGLEFLIYFQGNSAPDKSGLPSDRFSAERTGGSVSTLTIQRTQQEDSAVYLCASSLPQGGSYNEQFFGPGTRLTVL.

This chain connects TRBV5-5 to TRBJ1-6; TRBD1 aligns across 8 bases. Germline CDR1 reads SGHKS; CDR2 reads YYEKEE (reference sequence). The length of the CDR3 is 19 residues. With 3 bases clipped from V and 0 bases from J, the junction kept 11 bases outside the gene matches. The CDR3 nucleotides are TGTGCCAGCAGCTCAGGCGGGACAGGCACTTTCTCCTATAATTCACCCCTCCACTTT. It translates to CASSSGGTGTFSYNSPLHF.

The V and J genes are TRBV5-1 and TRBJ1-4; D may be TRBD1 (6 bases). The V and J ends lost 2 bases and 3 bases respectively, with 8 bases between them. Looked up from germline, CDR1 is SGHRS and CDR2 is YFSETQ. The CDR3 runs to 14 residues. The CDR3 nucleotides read TGCGCCAGCAGCTTAGGACAGCCTAATGAAAAACTGTTTTTT. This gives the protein CASSLGQPNEKLFF.

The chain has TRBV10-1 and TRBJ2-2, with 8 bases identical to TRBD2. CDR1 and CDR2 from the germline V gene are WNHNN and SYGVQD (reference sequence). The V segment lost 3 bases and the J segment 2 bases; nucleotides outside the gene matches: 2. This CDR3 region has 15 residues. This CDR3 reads CASSDGGANTGELFF. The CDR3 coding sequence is TGCGCCAGCAGTGACGGGGGGGCTAACACCGGGGAGCTGTTTTTT.

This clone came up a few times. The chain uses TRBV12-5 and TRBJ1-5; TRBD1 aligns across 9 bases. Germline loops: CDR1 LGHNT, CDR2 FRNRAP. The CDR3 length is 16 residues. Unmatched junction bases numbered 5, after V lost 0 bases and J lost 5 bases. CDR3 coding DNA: TGTGCTAGTGGTTTGGTACTCCACAGGGGGCATCAGCCCCAGCATTTT. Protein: CASGLVLHRGHQPQHF.

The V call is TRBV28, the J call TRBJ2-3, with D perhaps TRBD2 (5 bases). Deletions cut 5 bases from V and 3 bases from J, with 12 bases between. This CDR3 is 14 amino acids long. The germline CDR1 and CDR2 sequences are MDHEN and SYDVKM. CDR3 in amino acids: CASSPPRRTDTQYF. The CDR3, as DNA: TGTGCCAGCAGTCCACCCCGGAGGACAGATACGCAGTATTTT.

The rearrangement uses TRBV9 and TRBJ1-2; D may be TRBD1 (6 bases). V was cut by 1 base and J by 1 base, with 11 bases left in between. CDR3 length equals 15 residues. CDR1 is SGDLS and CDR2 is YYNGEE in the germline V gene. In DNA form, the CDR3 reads TGTGCCAGCAGCGTAAAGGGACACCTTAACTATGGCTACACCTTC. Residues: CASSVKGHLNYGYTF.

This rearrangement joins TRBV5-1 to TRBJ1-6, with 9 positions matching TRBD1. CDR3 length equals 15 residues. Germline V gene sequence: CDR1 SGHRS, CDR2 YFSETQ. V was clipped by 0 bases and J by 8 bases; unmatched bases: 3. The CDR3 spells CASSLERTGDSPLHF. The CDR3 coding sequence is TGCGCCAGCAGCTTGGAAAGGACAGGGGATTCACCCCTCCACTTT.

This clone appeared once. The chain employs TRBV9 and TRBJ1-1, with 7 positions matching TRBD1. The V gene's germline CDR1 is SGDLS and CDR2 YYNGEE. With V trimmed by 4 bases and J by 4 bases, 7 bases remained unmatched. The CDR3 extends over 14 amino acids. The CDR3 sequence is CASSPTGLVTEAFF. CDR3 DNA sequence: TGTGCCAGCAGCCCGACAGGGCTGGTCACTGAAGCTTTCTTT.

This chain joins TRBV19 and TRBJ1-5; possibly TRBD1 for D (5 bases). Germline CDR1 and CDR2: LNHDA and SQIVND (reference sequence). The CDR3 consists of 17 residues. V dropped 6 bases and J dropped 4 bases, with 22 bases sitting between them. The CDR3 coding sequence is TGTGCCAGTAGCAAGGGGCAGGGTCAGAGTCTAAATCAGCCCCAGCATTTT. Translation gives CASSKGQGQSLNQPQHF.

CDR3 DNA: TGCGCCAGCAGTAGCGGGACTAGCGGGGGGGGTGAGCAGTTCTTC. Protein: CASSSGTSGGGEQFF. This chain connects TRBV10-2 to TRBJ2-1, with 16 nucleotides matching TRBD2. Unmatched junction bases numbered 4, after V lost 5 bases and J lost 9 bases. Germline V lookup: CDR1 WSHSY, CDR2 SAAADI. This CDR3 spans 15 amino acids.

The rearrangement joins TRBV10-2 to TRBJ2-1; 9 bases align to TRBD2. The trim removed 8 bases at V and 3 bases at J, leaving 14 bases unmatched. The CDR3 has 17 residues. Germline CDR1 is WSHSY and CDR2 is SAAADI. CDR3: CASSEGGGGVNYNEQFF. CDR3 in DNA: TGCGCCAGCTCCGAAGGGGGCGGGGGGGTCAACTACAATGAGCAGTTCTTC.

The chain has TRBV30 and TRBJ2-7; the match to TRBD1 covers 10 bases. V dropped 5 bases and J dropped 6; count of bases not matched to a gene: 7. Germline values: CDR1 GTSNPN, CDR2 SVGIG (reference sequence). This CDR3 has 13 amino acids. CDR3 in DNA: TGTGCCTGGCGACAGGGGGCCCAGGGCGAGCAGTACTTC. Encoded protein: CAWRQGAQGEQYF.

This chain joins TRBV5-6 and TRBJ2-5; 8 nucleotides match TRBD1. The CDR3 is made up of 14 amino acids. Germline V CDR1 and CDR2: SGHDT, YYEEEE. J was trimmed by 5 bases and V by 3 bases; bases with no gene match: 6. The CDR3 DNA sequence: TGTGCCAGCAGCTCAAGCAGGGGGCTGGAGACCCAGTACTTC. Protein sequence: CASSSSRGLETQYF.